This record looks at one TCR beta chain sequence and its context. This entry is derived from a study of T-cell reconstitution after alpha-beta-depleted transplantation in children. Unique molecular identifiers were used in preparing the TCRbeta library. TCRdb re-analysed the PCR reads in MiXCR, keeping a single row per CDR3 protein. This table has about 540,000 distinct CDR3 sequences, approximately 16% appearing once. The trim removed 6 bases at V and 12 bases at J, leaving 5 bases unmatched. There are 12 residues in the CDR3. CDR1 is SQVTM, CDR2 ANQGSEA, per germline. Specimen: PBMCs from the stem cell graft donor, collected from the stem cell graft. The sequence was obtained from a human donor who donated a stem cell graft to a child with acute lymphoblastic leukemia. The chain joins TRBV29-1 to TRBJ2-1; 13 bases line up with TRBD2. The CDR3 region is CSVGTSGVGQFF. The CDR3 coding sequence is TGCAGCGTAGGGACTAGCGGGGTCGGGCAGTTCTTC.